This T cell receptor (beta chain) appears in the sequencing data of a study of circulating CD8 cells and anti-PD-1 response in melanoma (dated by TCRdb to 2020 to 2022). Broadly, across the study: Nivolumab was administered to patients intravenously at 3 mg/kg every 2 weeks. The TCR repertoire analysis included roughly 11 melanoma patients, of whom 7 were non-responders and 4 were responders. PD-1 on on-treatment samples was detected using a biotinylated anti-human IgG4 antibody. Patients with complete or partial responses were classified as responders; those with stable or progressive disease (RECIST v1.1) as non-responders. The melanoma cohort had about 13 patients, seven of whom got anti-PD-1 as first-line therapy, while the other six had previously had targeted therapy or immunotherapy. Here is what the overall study found, with its caveats: The authors pointed out that the cohort included both treatment-naive and previously treated patients, and that this mix could influence the results. Only baseline and M1 samples from a small cohort with few responders were used in the published TCR repertoire comparisons. Tumor material was not accessible, so tumor reactivity was assessed by peptide assays on expanded sorted subsets instead. Experiments were generally performed without replicates because of limited material. Repertoires were largely private between subsets, with under 8% of TRB clonotypes shared at M1; sharing was highest between DPOS and TIGIT. The highest diversity was observed in the DNEG repertoire, similar and higher clonality was shown by the PD-1 and DPOS repertoires, and the lowest diversity was found in the TIGIT repertoires.

By its share of the sample, this clonotype is medium-sized (0.01 to 0.1%). Its antigen is still unknown. No clone much larger than this one lies a single base away; base qualities are absent. This sample was sequenced with a NextSeq 500. Starting from approximately 15 ng of total RNA, TCR libraries were made with the QIAseq Immune Repertoire RNA Library Kit, Human TCR Panel. Sequencing of the TCR libraries was done on an Illumina NextSeq with a Mid Output V2 kit and asymmetric 261x41 paired-end reads. Every TCR library was diluted to roughly 4 nM, then pooled, denatured and loaded at 0.8 to 1 pM. The authors' analysis ran thus. Processing of the TCR FASTQ files took place in the QIAGEN GeneGlobe Data Analysis Center, and downstream analysis was done in R 3.5.2. Clonality was computed as one minus Shannon entropy normalized by the log of the number of unique productive sequences. Within each subset, Fisher exact tests at 5% FDR identified TRA or TRB clonotypes differing in abundance between baseline and M1. Clonotypes with differential abundance were put into four groups: emerging, expanding, contracting or non-expanding/contracting. Morisita's overlap index was used to measure how much repertoires overlapped between patients. TCRdb trimmed public reads at Q25 via fastp, called clones via MiXCR and kept in-frame beta chains. Each record represents a unique CDR3 protein, reported with the most common genes and DNA among its rows. The V and J calls shown here were made by TCRdb, not taken from the authors' results. The sample table lists a few hundred distinct CDR3 sequences, 9.5% to 13% of them with a count of one. The top ten clonotypes cover around 74% of the sample.

Using a BD FACSAria II cell sorter, four subsets defined by PD-1 and/or TIGIT were sorted out of live CD3+CD8+TCRalphabeta+ cells. To characterize how relevant each subset is to anti-PD-1 therapy response, circulating CD8 T cells were sorted into four subsets based on PD-1 and TIGIT expression. For each sorted CD8 T-cell subset, both the TCR alpha and TCR beta chains were sequenced. Peripheral blood was collected before the first anti-PD-1 injection, after two injections and after four injections. PBMCs were immediately isolated by Ficoll gradient centrifugation. Until use, PBMCs were stored frozen in liquid nitrogen in RPMI containing approximately 19% FCS and about 9.4% DMSO. After thawing, PBMCs were stained with a viability dye plus antibodies against CD3, CD8alpha, TCRalphabeta, PD-1 and TIGIT. Total RNA was extracted with the RNeasy Kit, and every sample reached a RIN above 7. CDR1 MDHEN and CDR2 SYDVKM are derived from the germline V gene. V lost 3 bases and J lost 2 bases; the stretch between them is 5 bases long. Counted from cysteine to phenylalanine, this CDR3 has 13 amino acids. Of the read, only the CDR3 DNA is kept; its 39 bases are in frame from base 1.

This TCR derives from a human donor with melanoma. The specimen comprised CD8+ T cells from PBMCs, sampled at baseline or after one month of anti-PD-1 therapy (not recorded which). This chain is built from TRBV28 and TRBJ2-1; the D segment cannot be called with confidence. The CDR3: CASSLSTYNEQFF. The sequenced DNA: TGTGCCAGCAGTTTGTCCACCTACAATGAGCAGTTCTTC.